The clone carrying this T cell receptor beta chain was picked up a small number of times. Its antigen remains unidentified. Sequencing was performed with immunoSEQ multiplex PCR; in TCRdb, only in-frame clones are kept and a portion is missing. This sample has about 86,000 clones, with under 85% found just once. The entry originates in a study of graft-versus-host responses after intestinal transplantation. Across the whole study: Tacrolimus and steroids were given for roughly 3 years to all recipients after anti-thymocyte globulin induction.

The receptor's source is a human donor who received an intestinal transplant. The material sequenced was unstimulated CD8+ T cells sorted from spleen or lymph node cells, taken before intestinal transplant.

CDR3 in DNA: TGTGCCAGCAGCGGAGGGGGGAACTATGGCTACACCTTC. This translates into CASSGGGNYGYTF. The genes are TRBV9 and TRBJ1-2; D is possibly TRBD1 (6 bases). CDR3 size: 13 residues. The V end lost 3 bases, the J end lost 2 bases, and 8 bases lay between the germline ends. Germline V gives CDR1 SGDLS, CDR2 YYNGEE.